Sequencing of this T cell receptor beta chain was carried out in a study of patients and donors after allogeneic stem cell transplantation (dated by TCRdb to 2019 to 2021). A word on this clonotype: No antigen is known for it. No base-level quality is on record; no much larger clone is a single base apart.

The library was obtained by RT-PCR. The instrument was a NextSeq 550. Using fastp at Q25 and MiXCR, TCRdb reprocessed the public reads and kept productive beta chains. Rows are combined by CDR3 protein, so each entry shows the most common genes and DNA. Present in this sample are 20,000 to 30,000 distinct CDR3 sequences, 40% to 45% of which were seen just once. Over 70% of the sample goes to the ten largest clones. Taken from cysteine to phenylalanine, the CDR3 has 16 residues. The only DNA kept is the CDR3, 48 bases in frame from the first base. Unmatched junction bases come to 12, with V trimmed by 7 bases and J by 9 bases. The germline V gene encodes CDR1 MNHNY and CDR2 SVGAGI (reference sequence).

The TCR sequence derives from a human donor who was either an allogeneic HSCT recipient or a stem cell or donor lymphocyte infusion donor (not recorded which). It is not recorded whose cells these are; they may come from a transplant donor. Sequencing was done on a sample of blood, either unsorted or a sorted T cell fraction (not recorded which). The rearranged segments are TRBV6-6 and TRBJ2-1; a stretch of 13 junction bases matches TRBD2. The CDR3 corresponds to CASTHPGLAGAGEQFF. The DNA sequence reads TGTGCCAGCACCCACCCCGGACTAGCGGGAGCTGGTGAGCAGTTCTTC.